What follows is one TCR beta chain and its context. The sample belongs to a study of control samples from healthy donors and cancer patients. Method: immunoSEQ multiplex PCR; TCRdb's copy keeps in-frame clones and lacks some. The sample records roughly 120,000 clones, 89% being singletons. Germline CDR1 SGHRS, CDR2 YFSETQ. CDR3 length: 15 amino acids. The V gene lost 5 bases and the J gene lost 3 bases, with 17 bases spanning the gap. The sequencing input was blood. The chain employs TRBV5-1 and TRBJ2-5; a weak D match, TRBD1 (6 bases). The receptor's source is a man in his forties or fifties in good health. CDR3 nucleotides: TGCGCCAGCAGTCCCCAGGGGAGAGGTAAAGAGACCCAGTACTTC. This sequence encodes CASSPQGRGKETQYF.